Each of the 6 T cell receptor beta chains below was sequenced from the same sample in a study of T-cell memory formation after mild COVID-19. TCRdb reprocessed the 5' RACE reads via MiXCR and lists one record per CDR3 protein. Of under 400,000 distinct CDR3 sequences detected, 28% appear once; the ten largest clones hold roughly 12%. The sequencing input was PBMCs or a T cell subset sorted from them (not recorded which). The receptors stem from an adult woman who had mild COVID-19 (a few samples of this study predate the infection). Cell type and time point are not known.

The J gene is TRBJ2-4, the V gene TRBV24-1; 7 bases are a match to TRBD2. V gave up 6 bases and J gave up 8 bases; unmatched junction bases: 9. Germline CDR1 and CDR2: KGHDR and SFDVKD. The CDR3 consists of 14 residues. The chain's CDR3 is CATSRGVGSDIQYF. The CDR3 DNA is TGTGCCACCAGTCGGGGGGTCGGGTCGGACATTCAGTACTTC.

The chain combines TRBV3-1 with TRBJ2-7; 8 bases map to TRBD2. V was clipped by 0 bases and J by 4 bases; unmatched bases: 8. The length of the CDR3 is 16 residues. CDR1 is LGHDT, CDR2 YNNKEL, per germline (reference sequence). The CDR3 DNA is TGTGCCAGCAGCCAAGATTTTGCGGGAGGTTCGTACGAGCAGTACTTC. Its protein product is CASSQDFAGGSYEQYF.

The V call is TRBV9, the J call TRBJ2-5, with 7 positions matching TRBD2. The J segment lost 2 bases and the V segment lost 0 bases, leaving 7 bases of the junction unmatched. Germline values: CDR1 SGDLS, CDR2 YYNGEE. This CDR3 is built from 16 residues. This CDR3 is CASSVGRTSVQETQYF. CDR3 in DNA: TGTGCCAGCAGCGTAGGTCGTACTAGCGTACAAGAGACCCAGTACTTC.

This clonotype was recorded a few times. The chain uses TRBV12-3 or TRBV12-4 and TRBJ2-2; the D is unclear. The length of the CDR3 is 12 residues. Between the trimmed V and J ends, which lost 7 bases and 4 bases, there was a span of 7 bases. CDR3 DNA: TGTGCCAGCACCTTCGCCACCGGGGAGCTGTTTTTT. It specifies CASTFATGELFF.

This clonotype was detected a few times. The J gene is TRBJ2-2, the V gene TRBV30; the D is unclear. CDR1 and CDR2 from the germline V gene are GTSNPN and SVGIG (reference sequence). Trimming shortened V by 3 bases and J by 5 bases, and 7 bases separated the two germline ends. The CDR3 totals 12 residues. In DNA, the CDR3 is TGTGCCTGGAGATATGTTACCGGGGAGCTGTTTTTT. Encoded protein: CAWRYVTGELFF.

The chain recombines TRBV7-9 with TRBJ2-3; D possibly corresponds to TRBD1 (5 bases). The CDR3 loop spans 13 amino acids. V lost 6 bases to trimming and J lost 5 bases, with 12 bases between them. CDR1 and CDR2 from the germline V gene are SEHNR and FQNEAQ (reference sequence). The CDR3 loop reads CASRIPDKDTQYF. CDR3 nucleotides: TGTGCCAGCAGAATTCCGGACAAAGATACGCAGTATTTT.